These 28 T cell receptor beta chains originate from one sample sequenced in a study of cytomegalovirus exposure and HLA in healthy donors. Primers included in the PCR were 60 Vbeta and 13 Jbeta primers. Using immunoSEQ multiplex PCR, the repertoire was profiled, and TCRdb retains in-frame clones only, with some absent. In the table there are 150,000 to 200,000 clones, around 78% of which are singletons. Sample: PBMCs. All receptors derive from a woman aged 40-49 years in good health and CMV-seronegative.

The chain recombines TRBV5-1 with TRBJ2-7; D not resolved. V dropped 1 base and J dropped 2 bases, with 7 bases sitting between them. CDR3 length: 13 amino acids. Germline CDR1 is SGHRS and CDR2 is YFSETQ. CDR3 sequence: CASSLNSPYEQYF. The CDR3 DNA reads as TGCGCCAGCAGCTTGAACAGCCCCTACGAGCAGTACTTC. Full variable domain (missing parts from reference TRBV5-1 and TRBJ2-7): KAGVTQTPRYLIKTRGQQVTLSCSPISGHRSVSWYQQTPGQGLQFLFEYFSETQRNKGNFPGRFSGRQFSNSRSEMNVSTLELGDSALYLCASSLNSPYEQYFGPGTRLTVT.

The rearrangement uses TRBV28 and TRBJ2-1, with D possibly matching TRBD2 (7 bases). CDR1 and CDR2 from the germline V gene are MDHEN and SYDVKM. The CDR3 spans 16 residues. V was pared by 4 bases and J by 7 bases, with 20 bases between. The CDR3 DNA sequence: TGTGCCAGCAGTTCCCCGACTAGAGGGGGGGAAAATGAGCAGTTCTTC. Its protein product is CASSSPTRGGENEQFF.

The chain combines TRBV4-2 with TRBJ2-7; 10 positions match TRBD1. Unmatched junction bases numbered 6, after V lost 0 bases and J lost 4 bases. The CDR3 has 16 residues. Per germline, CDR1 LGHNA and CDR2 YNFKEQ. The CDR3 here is CASSQEGGQGRYEQYF. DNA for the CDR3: TGTGCCAGCAGCCAAGAGGGGGGACAGGGGAGGTACGAGCAGTACTTC.

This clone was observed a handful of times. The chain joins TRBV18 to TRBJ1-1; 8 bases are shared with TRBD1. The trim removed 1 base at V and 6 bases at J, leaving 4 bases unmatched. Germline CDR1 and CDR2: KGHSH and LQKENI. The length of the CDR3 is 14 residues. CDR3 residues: CASSPRQGAAEAFF. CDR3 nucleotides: TGTGCCAGCTCACCACGTCAGGGGGCCGCTGAAGCTTTCTTT.

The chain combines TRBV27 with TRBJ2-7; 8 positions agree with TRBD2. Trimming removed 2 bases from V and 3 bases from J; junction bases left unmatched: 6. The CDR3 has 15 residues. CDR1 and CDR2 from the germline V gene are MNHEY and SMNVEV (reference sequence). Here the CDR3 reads CASSLDGRADYEQYF. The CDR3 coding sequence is TGTGCCAGCAGTTTAGACGGGAGGGCCGACTACGAGCAGTACTTC.

The chain's CDR3 is CASRTVTDTQYF. The CDR3 DNA reads TGTGCCAGCAGGACAGTCACAGATACGCAGTATTTT. This rearrangement joins TRBV6-5 to TRBJ2-3, with a tentative D call TRBD1 (5 bases). Germline V CDR1 and CDR2: MNHEY, SVGAGI. This CDR3 is 12 amino acids long. The V gene lost 6 bases and the J gene lost 2 bases, with 6 bases spanning the gap.

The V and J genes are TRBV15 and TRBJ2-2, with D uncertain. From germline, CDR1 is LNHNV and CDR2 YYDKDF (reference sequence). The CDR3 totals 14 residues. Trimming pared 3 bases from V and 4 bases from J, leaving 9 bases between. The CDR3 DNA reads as TGTGCCACCAGCAGCGGCGGCCTCACCGGGGAGCTGTTTTTT. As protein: CATSSGGLTGELFF.

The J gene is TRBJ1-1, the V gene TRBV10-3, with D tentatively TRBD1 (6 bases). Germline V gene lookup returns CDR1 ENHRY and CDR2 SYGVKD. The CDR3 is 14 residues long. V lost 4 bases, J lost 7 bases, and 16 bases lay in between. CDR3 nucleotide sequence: TGTGCCATCAGTGGGGGGACCCGACAGGTTGAAGCTTTCTTT. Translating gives CAISGGTRQVEAFF.

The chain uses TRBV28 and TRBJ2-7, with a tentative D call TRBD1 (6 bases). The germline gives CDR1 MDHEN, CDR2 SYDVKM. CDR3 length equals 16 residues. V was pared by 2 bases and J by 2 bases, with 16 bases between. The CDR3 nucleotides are TGTGCCAGCAGTTTAGTTGTCCACAGGGCCACCTACGAGCAGTACTTC. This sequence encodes CASSLVVHRATYEQYF.

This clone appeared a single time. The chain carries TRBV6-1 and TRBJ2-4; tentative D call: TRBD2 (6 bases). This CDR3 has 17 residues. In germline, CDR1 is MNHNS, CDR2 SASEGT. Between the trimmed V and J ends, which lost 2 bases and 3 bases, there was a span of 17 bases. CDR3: CASSESEGRRGKNIQYF. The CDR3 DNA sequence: TGTGCCAGCAGTGAATCGGAGGGGCGCCGAGGCAAAAACATTCAGTACTTC.

CDR3 coding DNA: TGTGCCTGGAGTGCCGGCGGGCTCTACGAGCAGTACTTC. Translating gives CAWSAGGLYEQYF. This rearrangement joins TRBV30 to TRBJ2-7; TRBD2 is a possible D gene (5 bases). Germline V lookup: CDR1 GTSNPN, CDR2 SVGIG (reference sequence). CDR3 length: 13 residues. V shed 1 base and J shed 3 bases, with 10 bases lying between them. The complete variable domain, with remaining parts taken from reference TRBV30 and TRBJ2-7, reads SQTIHQWPATLVQPVGSPLSLECTVEGTSNPNLYWYRQAAGRGLQLLFYSVGIGQISSEVPQNLSASRPQDRQFILSSKKLLLSDSGFYLCAWSAGGLYEQYFGPGTRLTVT.

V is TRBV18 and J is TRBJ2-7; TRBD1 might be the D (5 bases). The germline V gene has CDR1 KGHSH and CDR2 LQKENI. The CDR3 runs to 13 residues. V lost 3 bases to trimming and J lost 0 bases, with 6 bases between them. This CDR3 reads CASSPDISYEQYF. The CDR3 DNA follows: TGTGCCAGCTCACCGGACATCTCCTACGAGCAGTACTTC.

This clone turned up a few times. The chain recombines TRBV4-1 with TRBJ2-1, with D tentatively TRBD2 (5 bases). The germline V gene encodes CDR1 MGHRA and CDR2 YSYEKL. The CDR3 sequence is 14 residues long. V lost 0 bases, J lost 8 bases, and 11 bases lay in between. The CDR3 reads CASSQDRLAHEQFF. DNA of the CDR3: TGCGCCAGCAGCCAAGATCGGCTAGCCCATGAGCAGTTCTTC.

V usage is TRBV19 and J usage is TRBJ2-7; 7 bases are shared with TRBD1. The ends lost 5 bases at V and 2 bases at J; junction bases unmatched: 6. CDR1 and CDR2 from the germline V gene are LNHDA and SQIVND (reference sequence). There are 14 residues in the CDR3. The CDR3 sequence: CASSVGTEPYEQYF. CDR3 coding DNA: TGTGCCAGTAGTGTCGGGACAGAACCCTACGAGCAGTACTTC.

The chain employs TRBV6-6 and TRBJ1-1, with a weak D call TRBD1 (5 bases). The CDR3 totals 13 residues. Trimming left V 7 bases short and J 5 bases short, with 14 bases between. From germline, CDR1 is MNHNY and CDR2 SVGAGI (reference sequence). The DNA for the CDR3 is TGTGCCAGCAACCCCCAGGGAGGAACTGAAGCTTTCTTT. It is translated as CASNPQGGTEAFF.

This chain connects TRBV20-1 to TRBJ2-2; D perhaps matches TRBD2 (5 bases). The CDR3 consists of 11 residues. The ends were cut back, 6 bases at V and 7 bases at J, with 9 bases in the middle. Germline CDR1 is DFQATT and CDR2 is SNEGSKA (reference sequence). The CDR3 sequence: CSARDNGELFF. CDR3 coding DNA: TGCAGTGCCCGGGATAACGGGGAGCTGTTTTTT.

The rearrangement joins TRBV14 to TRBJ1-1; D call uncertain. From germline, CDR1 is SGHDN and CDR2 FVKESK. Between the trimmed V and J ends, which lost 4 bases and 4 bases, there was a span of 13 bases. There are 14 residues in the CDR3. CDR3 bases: TGTGCCAGCAGCCGAAGACACGGGAGCACTGAAGCTTTCTTT. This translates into CASSRRHGSTEAFF.

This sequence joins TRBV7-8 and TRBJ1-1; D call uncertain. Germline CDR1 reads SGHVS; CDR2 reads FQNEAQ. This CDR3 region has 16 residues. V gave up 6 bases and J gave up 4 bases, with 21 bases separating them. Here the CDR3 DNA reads TGTGCCAGCAGTTTTAGAGGCAGGCGGAGGACCACTGAAGCTTTCTTT. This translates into CASSFRGRRRTTEAFF.

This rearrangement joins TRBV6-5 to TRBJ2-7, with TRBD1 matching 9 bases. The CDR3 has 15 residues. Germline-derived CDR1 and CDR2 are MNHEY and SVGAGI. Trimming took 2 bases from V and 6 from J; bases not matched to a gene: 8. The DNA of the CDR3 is TGTGCCAGCAGTTACCTCCGGACAGGGGAGGGCGAGCAGTACTTC. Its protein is CASSYLRTGEGEQYF.

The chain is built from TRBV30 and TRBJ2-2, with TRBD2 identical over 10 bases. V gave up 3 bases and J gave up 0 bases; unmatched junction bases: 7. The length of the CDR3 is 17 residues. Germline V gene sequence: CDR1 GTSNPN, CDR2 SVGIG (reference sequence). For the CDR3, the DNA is TGTGCCTGGAGGCGGCTAGCGGGAGCCGCGAACACCGGGGAGCTGTTTTTT. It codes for CAWRRLAGAANTGELFF. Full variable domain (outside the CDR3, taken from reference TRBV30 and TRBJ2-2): SQTIHQWPATLVQPVGSPLSLECTVEGTSNPNLYWYRQAAGRGLQLLFYSVGIGQISSEVPQNLSASRPQDRQFILSSKKLLLSDSGFYLCAWRRLAGAANTGELFFGEGSRLTVL.

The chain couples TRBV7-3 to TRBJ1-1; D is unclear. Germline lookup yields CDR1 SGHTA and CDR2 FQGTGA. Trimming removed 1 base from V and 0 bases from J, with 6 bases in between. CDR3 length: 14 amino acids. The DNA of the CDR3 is TGTGCCAGCAGCTTAAGGCTTGTGAACACTGAAGCTTTCTTT. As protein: CASSLRLVNTEAFF. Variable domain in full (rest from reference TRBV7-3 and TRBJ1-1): GAGVSQTPSNKVTEKGKYVELRCDPISGHTALYWYRQSLGQGPEFLIYFQGTGAADDSGLPNDRFFAVRPEGSVSTLKIQRTERGDSAVYLCASSLRLVNTEAFFGQGTRLTVV.

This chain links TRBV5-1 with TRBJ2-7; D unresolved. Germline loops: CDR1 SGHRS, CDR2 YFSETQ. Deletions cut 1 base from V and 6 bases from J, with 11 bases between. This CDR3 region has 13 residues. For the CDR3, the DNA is TGCGCCAGCAGCTTGAGGCTCTCGGGCGAGCAGTACTTC. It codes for CASSLRLSGEQYF.

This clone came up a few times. The CDR3 reads CASSLAPQVEFYEQYF. The CDR3 DNA reads as TGTGCCAGCAGCTTAGCCCCTCAGGTCGAGTTTTACGAGCAGTACTTC. The J gene is TRBJ2-7, the V gene TRBV7-3, with unresolved D. The CDR3 contains 16 residues. With 2 bases removed from V and 4 bases from J, the gap between germline ends came to 18 bases. Germline CDR1 SGHTA, CDR2 FQGTGA.

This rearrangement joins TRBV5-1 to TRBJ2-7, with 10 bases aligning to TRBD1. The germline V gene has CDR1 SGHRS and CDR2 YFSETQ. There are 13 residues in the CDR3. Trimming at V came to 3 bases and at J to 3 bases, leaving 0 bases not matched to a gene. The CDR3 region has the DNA TGCGCCAGCAGCTGGGACAGGGGCTACGAGCAGTACTTC. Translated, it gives CASSWDRGYEQYF. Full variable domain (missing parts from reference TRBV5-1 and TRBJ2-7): KAGVTQTPRYLIKTRGQQVTLSCSPISGHRSVSWYQQTPGQGLQFLFEYFSETQRNKGNFPGRFSGRQFSNSRSEMNVSTLELGDSALYLCASSWDRGYEQYFGPGTRLTVT.

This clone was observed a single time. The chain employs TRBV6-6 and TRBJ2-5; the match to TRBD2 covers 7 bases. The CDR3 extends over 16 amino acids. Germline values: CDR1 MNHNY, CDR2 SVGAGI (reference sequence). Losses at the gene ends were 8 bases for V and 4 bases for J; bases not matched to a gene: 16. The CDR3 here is CASFFGGIGGTETQYF. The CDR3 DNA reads TGTGCCAGCTTTTTCGGGGGGATAGGTGGGACAGAGACCCAGTACTTC.

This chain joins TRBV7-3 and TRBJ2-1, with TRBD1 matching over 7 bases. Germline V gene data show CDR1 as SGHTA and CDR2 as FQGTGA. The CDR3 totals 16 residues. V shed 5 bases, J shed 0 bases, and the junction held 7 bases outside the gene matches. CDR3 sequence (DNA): TGTGCCAGCAGCCTGGGACAGCTTAGCTCCTACAATGAGCAGTTCTTC. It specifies CASSLGQLSSYNEQFF. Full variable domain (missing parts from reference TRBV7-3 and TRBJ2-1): GAGVSQTPSNKVTEKGKYVELRCDPISGHTALYWYRQSLGQGPEFLIYFQGTGAADDSGLPNDRFFAVRPEGSVSTLKIQRTERGDSAVYLCASSLGQLSSYNEQFFGPGTRLTVL.

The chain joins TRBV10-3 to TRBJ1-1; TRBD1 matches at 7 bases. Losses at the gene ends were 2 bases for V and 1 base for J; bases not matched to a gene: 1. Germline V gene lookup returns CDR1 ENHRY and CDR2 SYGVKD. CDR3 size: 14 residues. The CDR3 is CAISETGANTEAFF. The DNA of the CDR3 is TGTGCCATCAGTGAGACAGGGGCGAACACTGAAGCTTTCTTT.

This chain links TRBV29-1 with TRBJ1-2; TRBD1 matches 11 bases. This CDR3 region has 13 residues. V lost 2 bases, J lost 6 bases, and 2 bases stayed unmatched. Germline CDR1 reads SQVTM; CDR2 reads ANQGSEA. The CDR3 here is CSVERDRGNGYTF. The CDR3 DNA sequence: TGCAGCGTTGAAAGGGACAGGGGGAATGGCTACACCTTC.